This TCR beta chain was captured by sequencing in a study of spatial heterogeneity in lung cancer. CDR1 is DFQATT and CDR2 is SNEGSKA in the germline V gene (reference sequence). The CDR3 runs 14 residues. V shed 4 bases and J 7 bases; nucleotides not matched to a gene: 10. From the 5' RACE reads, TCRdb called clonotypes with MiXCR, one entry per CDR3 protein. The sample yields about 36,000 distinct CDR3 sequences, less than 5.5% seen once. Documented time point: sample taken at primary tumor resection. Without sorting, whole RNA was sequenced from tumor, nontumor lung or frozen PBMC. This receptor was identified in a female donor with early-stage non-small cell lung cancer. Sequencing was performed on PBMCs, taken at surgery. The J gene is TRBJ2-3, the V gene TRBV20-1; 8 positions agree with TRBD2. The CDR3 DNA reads TGCAGTGCTAAACGGGGGGGCCCGGGTAATACGCAGTATTTT. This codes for CSAKRGGPGNTQYF.